The entry that follows covers one TCR beta chain sequence. The antigen it recognizes is unknown. No base quality information exists; no much larger clone differs at one position. The CDR3 covers 15 residues, taking in both the cysteine and the phenylalanine. Only the CDR3 part of the read is kept: 45 bases, read in frame from the first base. The germline V and J ends show losses of 6 bases and 4 bases respectively, and no gene match explains 6 bases of the junction. Based on the germline V gene, the CDR1 and CDR2 sequences are WSHSY and SAAADI. This sample stems from a study of cytomegalovirus exposure and HLA in healthy donors (dated by TCRdb to the late 2010s). Context from the whole study: An earlier analysis of several hundred of the donors reported more than 250 Gb of sequence data and around 110 million unique TCR beta sequences from about 200 million T cells. About 300 gigabases of sequencing data and around 87 million unique TCR sequences were included in an early release covering over 600 HLA-typed donors. Of the 300 to 500 genotyped donors, over 80% were placed in the genetic ancestry cluster associated with self-reported Caucasian donors. The study aimed to test whether signatures of past pathogen exposure could be identified by cataloging public T cell receptors. The study used immunosequencing to profile the T cell repertoires of several hundred subjects and linked those repertoires to cytomegalovirus serostatus. Besides the first cohort of roughly 660 subjects, a separate validation cohort made up of some 110 different subjects was used. To predict cytomegalovirus infection status, the study brought together high-throughput TCR immunosequencing, statistical association of individual TCRs with disease status, and machine learning. In a later analysis, previously published TCR beta repertoires from some 640 donors were re-analyzed and high-resolution HLA genotyping was added so that TCR occurrence patterns could be studied. The later analysis used no new phenotypic data to find candidate immune exposures, relying instead on TCR beta sequences and their occurrence across donors. In an earlier analysis of roughly 540 of the donors, high-throughput TCR beta sequencing was used to judge whether each TCR beta V gene segment behaved as functional or pseudogenic. Donor age, sex, ethnicity and CMV serostatus were compiled alongside the repertoire data. A later genetic analysis used genome-wide SNP genotypes for about three fifths of the roughly 700 donors, treating that subset as a discovery cohort. All discovery cohort repertoires had been generated using a single sequencing platform. HLA typing covered class I and class II loci at four-digit resolution. The number of typed donors differed by locus: roughly 629-630 for A, B, C, DRB1 and DQB1; about 520 for DQA1; some 590 for DPA1; and roughly 470 for DPB1. Roughly 5 DR-DQ haplotypes were treated as single units for association and clustering because of strong linkage in the cohort. On average, roughly 200,000 unique TCR beta nucleotide sequences were sequenced per donor among 398 genotyped donors of the cohort, with about 19% of those sequences being non-productive. Study-level results and caveats: Because HLA typing was unavailable for some donors at each locus, only the typed subset was used in association tests. At a false discovery rate of 0.05, a later analysis linked some 18,000 TCR beta sequences to specific HLA alleles. Correlated functional status among segregating V segments might be attributable to linkage disequilibrium, but an unknown experimental factor could not be ruled out. Most TCR sequences were observed very rarely across donors, whereas some public TCRs were present in many individuals. In vitro tests confirmed that a few of the cytomegalovirus-associated TCR beta chains recognize cytomegalovirus antigens. This cohort had only TCR beta chains sequenced, and the lack of alpha or paired-chain data limited which features could be detected. About 17 rarely observed V segments, including chromosome 9 orphons, were excluded from the earlier analysis of just under 600 of the donors because counts were too low. A further reported finding was that TCR beta sequences accurately predicted the HLA-A and HLA-B alleles for most subjects in the first cohort. In a later genetic analysis, fewer N-insertions in productive TCRs were reported among donors in an Asian-associated ancestry cluster than the approximately 670-donor mean. Some IMGT-functional V segments, including TRBV6-2 and TRBV6-3, could not be distinguished by the 87-base-pair reads and were therefore excluded. Cytomegalovirus status was reported to be diagnosed by the classifier with high specificity and sensitivity in both the original and validation cohorts. A later analysis found that most CMV-associated TCR beta chains appeared HLA-restricted, with HLA associations seemingly driven largely by CMV exposure. In a later analysis, HLA-associated TCR beta chains were found to be more clonally expanded and to have lower generation probabilities than equally common non-associated chains. For the cohort, immune exposure information was limited to CMV serostatus. In a later analysis, the rate of TCR association differed among HLA loci, with DRB1 alleles having the most associated TCRs and HLA-C alleles having the fewest. A later analysis reported that several top co-occurrence clusters appeared linked to parvovirus B19, influenza, CMV and Epstein-Barr virus. The authors suggested that the approach could potentially be extended to other disease states and immunological phenotypes. A group of highly shared sequence variants was considered likely to be a technical artifact of the sequencing pipeline. When HLA alleles, especially DR and DQ, strongly co-occurred, attributing TCR associations to individual alleles was difficult. In the study, some 160 TCR beta chains were listed as associated with cytomegalovirus. Roughly uniform sequencing depth across donors was assumed in presence/absence analyses, although this assumption may not hold. V-gene and J-gene trimming of TCR beta chains was associated with a missense DCLRE1C variant in a later genetic analysis, and the association was replicated in an independent cohort. In an earlier analysis of under 600 of the donors, most TCR beta V segments were observed in productive rearrangements about 87% or about 30% of the time, broadly matching IMGT annotations.

The cohort consisted of approximately 670 healthy bone marrow donors. All cohort members were sampled while nominally healthy, although unrecorded immune exposures were likely present. The donor was CMV seropositive and was included in the group of some 290 seropositive cohort members. A peripheral blood sample was provided by each donor, and peripheral blood mononuclear cells were used for TCR beta sequencing. The Qiagen DNeasy Blood Extraction Kit was used to extract genomic DNA from the blood cell samples. The library was generated by the immunoSEQ multiplex PCR assay. For the multiplex PCR, a mixture combining 60 forward primers for TCR Vbeta segments and 13 reverse primers for TCR Jbeta segments was used. The CDR3 region of rearranged TCR beta genes was amplified from genomic DNA with a multiplex PCR assay. On the Illumina HiSeq System, the amplified TCR beta libraries were sequenced as 87-base-pair reads. As for the authors' bioinformatics: Across the roughly 600 repertoires, a later analysis counted 75 million to 90 million unique TCR beta chains, roughly 11 million of which were shared by at least two donors. To remove PCR and sequencing errors, raw reads were error-corrected and collapsed into unique sequences using a nearest-neighbor algorithm that merged closely related sequences. CDR3 sequences were aligned to IMGT reference sequences to assign V, D and J gene segments. For a sequence to be retained, at least a six-nucleotide match to both a V gene segment and a J gene segment was required. Rearrangements were called productive when the CDR3 lacked stop codons and stayed in frame with V and J; all others were non-productive. Following IMGT convention, CDR3 was defined as the stretch from the second conserved V-encoded cysteine up to the conserved J-encoded phenylalanine. Sequences without an unambiguous match to a single V gene segment were excluded from the earlier analysis of about 640 of the donors. In an earlier analysis of around 600 of the donors, V segments were called functional above 56.7% productive rearrangements and were called segregating when the between-donor standard deviation exceeded 5%. A statistical classification framework was built for diagnosing cytomegalovirus status from the catalog of TCR beta chain sequences. In a later analysis, TCR nucleotide sequences were compared against IMGT/GENE-DB human TR gene sequences so that V and J genes could be assigned. The TCRdist pipeline was used in a later analysis to assign CDR3 sequences and most-parsimonious VDJ recombination scenarios. In a later analysis, every TCR beta chain was defined by the combination of its CDR3 amino acid sequence and its V-gene family, and reads without a unique V-gene family were dropped. As a way to deal with suspected cross-contamination and a sequencing artifact, a later analysis dropped nearly 600 nucleotide sequences that were highly shared and had low generation probability. In a later analysis, a clonal expansion index for each public chain was calculated from normalized within-repertoire ranks of inferred template counts. A later analysis computed generation probabilities with a VDJ recombination model fitted to out-of-frame rearrangements, and checked the results against IGoR. In a later analysis, hypergeometric tests were used to score TCR-TCR, TCR-HLA and TCR-CMV co-occurrence, with a repertoire-size bias correction applied to TCR pairs. A later analysis estimated false discovery rates by permuting HLA or CMV assignments 20 times. In a later analysis, co-occurring TCRs were grouped using DBSCAN, and TCRdist sequence similarity was added for clustering within HLA-allele-positive subsets. Repertoires with fewer than 30,000 or more than 120,000 public chains, plus five repertoires with anomalous nucleotide sharing, were excluded from co-occurrence clustering. TCRdb mirrors the immuneACCESS table, restricted to in-frame sequences. Some clones are absent from its copies; in checked studies, under half trace to an unresolved V gene, and the reason for the others is unknown. V and J calls and clone size are given by that table; D and trimming were obtained from the DNA. In this sample the table shows roughly 97,000 clones, roughly four fifths of which occur a single time. About 5% of the sample is held by the ten biggest clonotypes.

This sequence uses TRBV10-2 and TRBJ2-2; the central 9 bases match TRBD2. The sequenced sample was PBMCs. This receptor was obtained from a man aged 40-49 years in good health and CMV-seropositive. The bases read TGCGCCAGCAGCGCTAGCGGGACGGGCACCGGGGAGCTGTTTTTT. The translation is CASSASGTGTGELFF.